The 24 T cell receptor beta chains given below trace back to one sample, sequenced in a study of blood T cell repertoires in COVID-19. Profiling relied on immunoSEQ multiplex PCR, and the TCRdb table lists in-frame clones only, not all of them. The sample carries about half a million clones, 88% recorded once. The specimen was PBMCs or T cells enriched from blood (not recorded which). These TCRs come from a woman aged 55-70 years who had recovered from COVID-19.

This chain links TRBV2 with TRBJ2-3, with 14 bases lining up with TRBD2. V was pared by 6 bases and J by 0 bases, with 2 bases of the junction left unmatched. Germline assignment: CDR1 SNHLY and CDR2 FYNNEI. This CDR3 has 16 amino acids. The CDR3 is CASRTSGGASTDTQYF. The CDR3 DNA reads as TGTGCCAGCAGGACTAGCGGGGGGGCTAGCACAGATACGCAGTATTTT.

This chain joins TRBV7-8 and TRBJ1-1; possibly TRBD1 for D (6 bases). Per germline, CDR1 SGHVS and CDR2 FQNEAQ. Trimming removed 5 bases at V and 5 bases at J, with 12 bases between. This CDR3 spans 13 amino acids. The CDR3 loop reads CASSVRGGTEAFF. The DNA of the CDR3 is TGTGCCAGCAGCGTAAGGGGGGGGACTGAAGCTTTCTTT.

V and J are TRBV5-6 and TRBJ2-3; D unclear. This CDR3 has 14 residues. Germline loops: CDR1 SGHDT, CDR2 YYEEEE. Trimming shortened V by 3 bases and J by 2 bases, and 10 bases separated the two germline ends. The CDR3 DNA reads TGTGCCAGCAGCTATTGGGCGTCCACAGATACGCAGTATTTT. It is translated as CASSYWASTDTQYF.

The CDR3 sequence is CASSYLRLTGINEKLFF. In DNA, the CDR3 is TGTGCCAGCAGCTACCTTCGACTGACAGGGATTAATGAAAAACTGTTTTTT. V and J are TRBV11-2 and TRBJ1-4, with 7 bases fitting TRBD1. CDR1 is SGHAT, CDR2 FQNNGV, per germline. The CDR3 has 17 residues. The V and J ends lost 4 bases and 4 bases, in that order; junction bases with no gene match: 12.

The chain is built from TRBV14 and TRBJ1-6; D gene ambiguous. CDR3 length: 14 residues. With 3 bases removed from V and 10 bases from J, the gap between germline ends came to 13 bases. CDR1 is SGHDN and CDR2 is FVKESK in the germline V gene. CDR3 nucleotide sequence: TGTGCCAGCAGCCACTGGGAGCCATACTCACCCCTCCACTTT. Amino acids: CASSHWEPYSPLHF.

The V gene is TRBV11-2, the J gene TRBJ1-4; a possible D gene is TRBD1 (6 bases). The CDR3 has 15 amino acids. Germline V gene data show CDR1 as SGHAT and CDR2 as FQNNGV. Trimming removed 5 bases from V and 0 bases from J, with 10 bases in between. CDR3 in amino acids: CASSQRGPTNEKLFF. The CDR3 region has the DNA TGTGCCAGCAGCCAGCGGGGGCCAACTAATGAAAAACTGTTTTTT.

V and J are TRBV6-1 and TRBJ2-7; possibly TRBD1 for D (5 bases). The germline CDR1 and CDR2 sequences are MNHNS and SASEGT. This CDR3 contains 12 residues. The V gene lost 2 bases and the J gene lost 4 bases, with 6 bases spanning the gap. CDR3 DNA sequence: TGTGCCAGCAGTGAACCAGGGTACGAGCAGTACGTC. It codes for CASSEPGYEQYV.

J is TRBJ2-3 and V is TRBV28, with 7 bases lining up with TRBD1. This CDR3 spans 14 amino acids. Germline V lookup: CDR1 MDHEN, CDR2 SYDVKM. J was trimmed by 5 bases and V by 9 bases; bases with no gene match: 11. For the CDR3, the DNA is TGTGCCAGTAGGGACAGATCTCGAGGAGATACGCAGTATTTT. This translates into CASRDRSRGDTQYF.

The rearrangement joins TRBV10-3 to TRBJ2-1; TRBD1 matches 10 bases. V shed 11 bases and J 5 bases; nucleotides not matched to a gene: 6. The CDR3 extends over 13 amino acids. Germline-derived CDR1 and CDR2 are ENHRY and SYGVKD. The DNA for the CDR3 is TGTGCCGCCGGGACAGGGGTTGACAATGAGCAGTTCTTC. This encodes CAAGTGVDNEQFF.

The rearrangement links TRBV19 to TRBJ1-3, with 8 bases lining up with TRBD1. This CDR3 has 16 residues. The junction had 7 bases not matched to a gene; V was cut back by 6 bases and J by 0 bases. CDR1 and CDR2 (germline): LNHDA, SQIVND (reference sequence). The CDR3 bases are TGTGCCAGTAGGACCGGACAGGGCCGCTCTGGAAACACCATATATTTT. Protein sequence: CASRTGQGRSGNTIYF.

The chain uses TRBV5-1 and TRBJ1-1; the D is unclear. The V gene lost 1 base and the J gene lost 4 bases, with 8 bases spanning the gap. The germline V gene encodes CDR1 SGHRS and CDR2 YFSETQ. The CDR3 has 13 residues. CDR3 bases: TGCGCCAGCAGCTTGAACGAGTTCACTGAAGCTTTCTTT. This sequence encodes CASSLNEFTEAFF.

This chain links TRBV5-1 with TRBJ2-7; tentative D call: TRBD2 (5 bases). Germline V gives CDR1 SGHRS, CDR2 YFSETQ. This CDR3 is built from 13 residues. V lost 5 bases, J lost 0 bases, and 9 bases lay in between. CDR3 protein: CASRSAVSYEQYF. The DNA for the CDR3 is TGCGCCAGCAGGTCAGCGGTCTCCTACGAGCAGTACTTC.

Note on this clone: Other nucleotide sequences in the sample specify the same CDR3. The chain links TRBV27 to TRBJ2-3; 9 bases map to TRBD1. In germline, CDR1 is MNHEY, CDR2 SMNVEV (reference sequence). V dropped 2 bases and J dropped 1; count of bases not matched to a gene: 1. CDR3 length equals 15 residues. The CDR3 nucleotides are TGTGCCAGCAGTTTAAGGACAGGGGGCACAGATACGCAGTATTTT. Protein: CASSLRTGGTDTQYF.

The chain carries TRBV2 and TRBJ2-7; the D gene is possibly TRBD2 (5 bases). Trimming took off 8 bases at V and 2 bases at J, with 19 bases between the two ends. The V gene's germline CDR1 is SNHLY and CDR2 FYNNEI. CDR3 length: 15 residues. The CDR3 DNA reads TGTGCCAGCTCTGAGGAGGTAGCTCTAACCTACGAGCAGTACGTC. The encoded protein is CASSEEVALTYEQYV.

The chain recombines TRBV10-3 with TRBJ2-1; 13 positions agree with TRBD2. The CDR3 spans 14 residues. Looked up from germline, CDR1 is ENHRY and CDR2 is SYGVKD. V lost 7 bases and J lost 4; bases outside the gene matches: 1. The CDR3 DNA sequence: TGTGCCATCAAGACTAGCGGGGGGTACAATGAGCAGTTCTTC. Translating gives CAIKTSGGYNEQFF.

The rearrangement joins TRBV6-1 to TRBJ1-5, with 7 positions matching TRBD1. Per the germline V gene, CDR1 is MNHNS and CDR2 is SASEGT. The CDR3 covers 16 residues. Germline trimming cut 3 bases from V and 6 bases from J; bases unmatched to any gene: 11. The CDR3 DNA reads TGTGCCAGCAGTGAGGCAGGGGGATTATATGGTCAGCCCCAGCATTTT. It yields the protein CASSEAGGLYGQPQHF.

To note about this clone: In the same sample, other DNA sequences code for this CDR3. The CDR3 DNA sequence: TGTGCCAGCAGCGTCGGGGGGTCCTATAATTCACCCCTCCACTTT. Translated: CASSVGGSYNSPLHF. This chain uses TRBV9 with TRBJ1-6, with D possibly being TRBD1 (5 bases). In germline, CDR1 is SGDLS, CDR2 YYNGEE. Trimming pared 2 bases from V and 1 base from J, leaving 7 bases between. The CDR3 loop spans 15 amino acids.

The rearrangement links TRBV7-9 to TRBJ2-3, with TRBD1 as a possible D gene (5 bases). V gave up 1 base and J gave up 0 bases, with 11 bases separating them. Germline CDR1 and CDR2: SEHNR and FQNEAQ (reference sequence). CDR3 length: 16 amino acids. CDR3 protein: CASSLDGAASTDTQYF. CDR3 coding DNA: TGTGCCAGCAGCTTAGATGGGGCCGCTAGCACAGATACGCAGTATTTT.

The V and J genes are TRBV30 and TRBJ2-3; D remains unclear. CDR3 size: 14 residues. Germline CDR1 is GTSNPN and CDR2 is SVGIG (reference sequence). Trimming left V 0 bases short and J 4 bases short, with 11 bases between. The CDR3 reads CAWSVSGFADTQYF. CDR3 coding DNA: TGTGCCTGGAGTGTATCGGGTTTCGCAGATACGCAGTATTTT.

The chain carries TRBV10-3 and TRBJ2-6; 8 bases map to TRBD1. Germline-derived CDR1 and CDR2 are ENHRY and SYGVKD. The CDR3 sequence is 15 residues long. V was pared by 4 bases and J by 1 base, with 0 bases of the junction left unmatched. CDR3 DNA sequence: TGTGCCATCAGTGGGACAGGGTCTGGGGCCAACGTCCTGACTTTC. Protein sequence: CAISGTGSGANVLTF.

This chain uses TRBV5-6 with TRBJ1-2; unclear D gene. Trimming cost V 0 bases and J 5 bases, with 14 bases left between them. Germline V CDR1 and CDR2: SGHDT, YYEEEE. The CDR3 length is 15 residues. The chain's CDR3 is CASSLEARLAYGYTF. The CDR3 bases are TGTGCCAGCAGCTTGGAGGCCAGACTCGCTTATGGCTACACCTTC.

This rearrangement joins TRBV30 to TRBJ1-2, with TRBD1 identical over 7 bases. Germline values: CDR1 GTSNPN, CDR2 SVGIG (reference sequence). The CDR3 sequence is 18 residues long. V dropped 5 bases and J dropped 6; count of bases not matched to a gene: 24. The DNA for the CDR3 is TGTGCCTGGGCCATAGAGATGCCTCGAAAAAAGACAGGGAATGGCTACACCTTC. Translation gives CAWAIEMPRKKTGNGYTF.

Only one count was recorded for this clone. CDR3 nucleotide sequence: TGTGCCAGCAGTGAAGCCGGACAGGCCTCCTACGAGCAGTACGTC. Translated, it gives CASSEAGQASYEQYV. The chain joins TRBV6-1 to TRBJ2-7; 7 nucleotides align to TRBD1. With V trimmed by 0 bases and J by 0 bases, 2 bases remained unmatched. The CDR3 has 15 residues. Germline V gives CDR1 MNHNS, CDR2 SASEGT.

This chain connects TRBV1 to TRBJ1-1. TRBV1 corresponds to a pseudogene. CDR3 length equals 13 residues. The CDR3 DNA reads TGCACCAGCAGGGTAGTAGAGAGAACTGAAGCTTTCTTT. Translation gives CTSRVVERTEAFF.